What follows describes a single T cell receptor beta chain. The record originates from a study of CD8 T cells in Susac syndrome. Sequencing of TCR beta was performed on blood CD8+ and CD4+ T cells. Isolation of CD8+ and CD4+ T cells was performed negatively, whereas enrichment of TEMRA cells was done by FACS. Germline loops: CDR1 LGHDT, CDR2 YNNKEL (reference sequence). The length of the CDR3 is 13 residues. V was pared by 0 bases and J by 8 bases, with 10 bases between. A quantity of about 0.5 to 1 ug RNA underwent reverse transcription using random hexamers. An immunoSEQ multiplex PCR generated amplified TCR beta CDR3 products spanning 54 Vbeta and 13 Jbeta. TCRdb reanalysed the immunoSEQ multiplex PCR reads using MiXCR and keeps one entry per CDR3 protein. The sample has approximately 190,000 distinct CDR3 sequences, around 96% seen once.

Material for sequencing was CD4+ T cells from PBMCs. This sequence originates from a human donor with multiple sclerosis. This chain links TRBV3-1 with TRBJ1-2; D call uncertain. CDR3 DNA sequence: TGTGCCAGCAGCCAAGATCCCCATACCGGCTACACCTTC. Translating gives CASSQDPHTGYTF.